Below are 18 T cell receptor beta chains sequenced from a single sample in a study of shared clonotypes between healthy human individuals. Only in-frame clones appear in the TCRdb table, and some are missing; sequencing was by immunoSEQ multiplex PCR. The data hold 660,000 or so clones, with about 96% observed a single time. CD45RO-negative CD8 cells positively selected for CCR7 made up the naive population, which excluded terminally differentiated effector memory CD45RA+ cells. Material: naive CD8+ T cells sorted from blood. These TCRs come from a young woman in good health.

The rearrangement joins TRBV4-1 to TRBJ2-1, with TRBD2 as a possible D gene (5 bases). The CDR3 extends over 17 amino acids. Trimming took off 0 bases at V and 2 bases at J, with 14 bases between the two ends. CDR1 MGHRA and CDR2 YSYEKL come from the germline V gene. CDR3 amino acids: CASSQDIWEIPYNEQFF. The CDR3 DNA follows: TGCGCCAGCAGCCAAGATATTTGGGAGATCCCCTACAATGAGCAGTTCTTC.

A single count supports this clone. The rearrangement joins TRBV28 to TRBJ2-4; unclear D gene. CDR1 is MDHEN, CDR2 SYDVKM, per germline. The CDR3 sequence is 12 residues long. V was clipped by 5 bases and J by 8 bases, with 10 bases between them. CDR3 region: CASSPRPDIQYF. The CDR3 DNA reads as TGTGCCAGCAGTCCCCGTCCAGACATTCAGTACTTC.

CDR3 sequence: CASSPDRGGYYEQYF. CDR3 nucleotide sequence: TGCGCCAGCAGTCCCGACAGAGGTGGGTACTACGAGCAGTACTTC. The chain uses TRBV4-1 and TRBJ2-5; possibly TRBD1 for D (5 bases). The tail of the sequence fits TRBJ2-7 better, so the J call may be wrong. Germline V gene data show CDR1 as MGHRA and CDR2 as YSYEKL. The CDR3 has 15 amino acids.

In DNA form, the CDR3 reads TGTGCCAGCAGCCCCGGCCCGGATTACTACGAGCAGTACTTC. Protein sequence: CASSPGPDYYEQYF. The V and J genes are TRBV11-2 and TRBJ2-7; no clear D. The V end lost 5 bases, the J end lost 3 bases, and 14 bases lay between the germline ends. From germline, CDR1 is SGHAT and CDR2 FQNNGV. The CDR3 consists of 14 residues.

The chain recombines TRBV5-5 with TRBJ1-1, with TRBD1 as a possible D gene (6 bases). Trimming removed 2 bases at V and 6 bases at J, with 8 bases between. CDR3 size: 12 residues. CDR1 SGHKS and CDR2 YYEKEE come from the germline V gene (reference sequence). CDR3 region: CASSLEGAEAFF. The DNA of the CDR3 is TGTGCCAGCAGCTTAGAGGGGGCTGAAGCTTTCTTT. Filled out from reference TRBV5-5 and TRBJ1-1, the complete variable domain reads DAGVTQSPTHLIKTRGQQVTLRCSPISGHKSVSWYQQVLGQGPQFIFQYYEKEERGRGNFPDRFSARQFPNYSSELNVNALLLGDSALYLCASSLEGAEAFFGQGTRLTVV.

The chain couples TRBV27 to TRBJ1-5, with D hard to call. The germline V gene has CDR1 MNHEY and CDR2 SMNVEV (reference sequence). The CDR3 extends over 14 amino acids. The V and J ends lost 3 bases and 7 bases respectively, with 13 bases between them. The CDR3 sequence is CASSFLGEAQPQHF. The CDR3 DNA sequence: TGTGCCAGCAGTTTTCTTGGGGAGGCACAGCCCCAGCATTTT.

The V and J genes are TRBV29-1 and TRBJ2-5, with D possibly TRBD2 on 6 matching bases. This CDR3 contains 13 residues. V dropped 7 bases and J dropped 4 bases, with 16 bases sitting between them. Germline values: CDR1 SQVTM, CDR2 ANQGSEA. The chain's CDR3 is CSAQGGVRETQYF. In DNA form, the CDR3 reads TGCAGCGCCCAAGGCGGGGTTAGAGAGACCCAGTACTTC.

This chain links TRBV27 with TRBJ2-1; D remains ambiguous. The CDR3 extends over 13 amino acids. V lost 5 bases and J 5 bases, leaving 10 bases between the germline ends. CDR1 is MNHEY, CDR2 SMNVEV, per germline (reference sequence). The CDR3 coding sequence is TGTGCCAGCAGTATCCGCGGAAACAATGAGCAGTTCTTC. It is translated as CASSIRGNNEQFF.

The chain has TRBV6-5 and TRBJ1-1; 8 nucleotides match TRBD1. Germline lookup yields CDR1 MNHEY and CDR2 SVGAGI. The V gene end was trimmed by 5 bases and the J gene end by 1 base; junction bases not matched to a gene: 3. The CDR3 length is 14 residues. CDR3 DNA: TGTGCCAGCAGTACCGGGACAGGGAACACTGAAGCTTTCTTT. Its protein product is CASSTGTGNTEAFF.

This chain links TRBV15 with TRBJ2-1; D may be TRBD2 (5 bases). V was cut by 0 bases and J by 8 bases, with 20 bases left in between. The germline V gene encodes CDR1 LNHNV and CDR2 YYDKDF (reference sequence). The CDR3 spans 17 residues. CDR3 protein: CATSRDSAFSEDHEQFF. CDR3 bases: TGTGCCACCAGCAGAGATTCGGCCTTCTCGGAGGATCATGAGCAGTTCTTC.

The V call is TRBV6-9, the J call TRBJ2-2, with TRBD2 matching 8 bases. CDR3 length: 15 amino acids. The V gene's germline CDR1 is MNHGY and CDR2 SVAAGI. The trim removed 5 bases at V and 3 bases at J, leaving 5 bases unmatched. This CDR3 is CASSSGRKDTGELFF. The CDR3, as DNA: TGTGCCAGCAGTAGCGGGAGAAAGGACACCGGGGAGCTGTTTTTT.

This clone was recorded only once. The V gene is TRBV7-2, the J gene TRBJ1-2; D not resolved. The CDR3 is made up of 17 amino acids. Looked up from germline, CDR1 is SGHTA and CDR2 is FQGNSA. V was trimmed by 8 bases and J by 4 bases, leaving 26 bases between them. CDR3 bases: TGTGCCAGCTCACTAGACCGGGAGGGCAGGAGCTTCTATGGCTACACCTTC. It codes for CASSLDREGRSFYGYTF.

This chain uses TRBV28 with TRBJ2-1; 10 nucleotides align to TRBD2. From germline, CDR1 is MDHEN and CDR2 SYDVKM. This CDR3 spans 13 amino acids. V dropped 6 bases and J dropped 7; count of bases not matched to a gene: 3. This chain's CDR3 is CASSSGRVNEQFF. DNA of the CDR3: TGTGCCAGCAGCAGCGGGAGGGTTAATGAGCAGTTCTTC.

The chain combines TRBV28 with TRBJ1-2, with 8 positions matching TRBD1. In germline, CDR1 is MDHEN, CDR2 SYDVKM. J lost 6 bases, V lost 5 bases, and 5 bases had no gene match. There are 13 residues in the CDR3. CDR3 nucleotide sequence: TGTGCCAGCAGTCCACAGGGGGGTAATGGCTACACCTTC. Protein: CASSPQGGNGYTF.

The CDR3 bases are TGTGCCAGCAGGCCAAAAACAGGGGCAGGGTACAATGAGCAGTTCTTC. Its translation is CASRPKTGAGYNEQFF. The V gene is TRBV28, the J gene TRBJ2-1, with 7 bases lining up with TRBD1. Looked up from germline, CDR1 is MDHEN and CDR2 is SYDVKM. The CDR3 is 16 residues long. Trimming at V came to 6 bases and at J to 4 bases, leaving 12 bases not matched to a gene.

The V and J genes are TRBV4-1 and TRBJ1-5, with D perhaps matching TRBD1 (6 bases). V lost 1 base and J 6 bases, leaving 19 bases between the germline ends. The CDR3 is 17 residues long. Looked up from germline, CDR1 is MGHRA and CDR2 is YSYEKL. The CDR3 sequence: CASSQGGSQGGVQPQHF. The CDR3 nucleotides are TGCGCCAGCAGCCAAGGGGGTTCACAGGGAGGGGTTCAGCCCCAGCATTTT.

The J gene is TRBJ1-5, the V gene TRBV5-1; unclear D gene. From germline, CDR1 is SGHRS and CDR2 YFSETQ. This CDR3 comprises 16 residues. Trimming cost V 2 bases and J 7 bases, with 19 bases left between them. CDR3 nucleotide sequence: TGCGCCAGCAGCTTTCGGGCGGCGGAGTTAGGGCAGCCCCAGCATTTT. Encoded protein: CASSFRAAELGQPQHF.

The V and J genes are TRBV27 and TRBJ2-7; the D is unclear. Trimming stripped 5 bases from V and 6 bases from J, with 14 bases between. Germline V gives CDR1 MNHEY, CDR2 SMNVEV (reference sequence). The CDR3 is 13 amino acids. CDR3 bases: TGTGCCAGCAGTCCCCCCCGTTCCGTCGAGCAGTACTTC. It codes for CASSPPRSVEQYF.